This T cell receptor beta chain was sequenced for a study of T-cell memory formation after mild COVID-19. Study in general: The study found TCR clusters largely donor specific.

Only a few counts were recorded for this clonotype. Its cognate antigen is unknown. General study points: Mostly located in CM and EM were contracting CD4+ clones, with contracting CD8+ clones located in EMRA. What remained unconfirmed was the SARS-CoV-2 specificity of second-wave clones peaking on day 37. The study found balanced CD4/CD8 in clones contracting day 15 to 85 and a CD4+ lean in later expanders.

From the 5' RACE reads, TCRdb called clonotypes with MiXCR, one entry per CDR3 protein. The sample lists about 350,000 distinct CDR3 sequences, approximately 15% occurring once. Deletions cut 0 bases from V and 5 bases from J, with 17 bases between. The CDR3 totals 16 residues. Germline V gene data show CDR1 as SGHRS and CDR2 as YFSETQ. The chain combines TRBV5-1 with TRBJ1-1, with D uncertain. This TCR was recovered from a man between 18 and 35 years old who had mild COVID-19 (a few samples of this study predate the infection). Cell type and time point are not known. The specimen was PBMCs or a T cell subset sorted from them (not recorded which). The CDR3 here is CASSLASGSLYTEAFF. The CDR3 DNA follows: TGCGCCAGCAGCTTGGCCTCGGGCAGCTTATATACTGAAGCTTTCTTT.